This T cell receptor (beta chain) came from a study of patients and donors after allogeneic stem cell transplantation. The CDR3 runs 16 residues. In germline, CDR1 is LGHNA, CDR2 YNFKEQ. V lost 1 base, J lost 4 bases, and 13 bases lay in between. TCRdb re-called the RT-PCR reads through MiXCR, storing one row per CDR3 protein. Of around 23,000 distinct CDR3 sequences detected, 40% to 45% appear once; the ten largest clones hold over 70%. The specimen sequenced was blood, either unsorted or a sorted T cell fraction (not recorded which). V is TRBV4-2 and J is TRBJ2-2; D may be TRBD2 (5 bases). The receptor was derived from a human donor who was either an allogeneic HSCT recipient or a stem cell or donor lymphocyte infusion donor (not recorded which). It is not recorded whose cells these are; they may come from a transplant donor. In DNA, the CDR3 is TGTGCCAGCAGCCAAGGGGGTGGGAGAGTCACCGGGGAGCTGTTTTTT. It specifies CASSQGGGRVTGELFF.